The 2 T cell receptor beta chains listed next were all sequenced from one sample in a study of T cells in Graves' hyperthyroidism and ophthalmopathy. It was RNA transcripts that yielded the amplified TCR beta CDR3 regions. Carried out on the TCR CDR3, a first-round RT-PCR used the HTBI primer set. TCRdb re-called the multiplex PCR reads through MiXCR, storing one row per CDR3 protein. The profile shows 300,000 to 350,000 distinct CDR3 sequences, around a sixth of them singletons. Sequences were obtained from blood. These receptors originate from a woman in her 50s with Graves' hyperthyroidism.

This clonotype was found a few times. The chain recombines TRBV6-1 with TRBJ2-5, with D hard to call. From germline, CDR1 is MNHNS and CDR2 SASEGT. Trimming removed 3 bases at V and 0 bases at J, with 14 bases between. The CDR3 length is 16 residues. The CDR3 sequence is CASSEFTSADQETQYF. CDR3 bases: TGTGCCAGCAGTGAGTTCACGTCGGCAGACCAAGAGACCCAGTACTTC.

There are many counts of this clonotype. The J gene is TRBJ2-3, the V gene TRBV3-1; D is unresolved. The CDR3 runs to 15 residues. CDR1 and CDR2 from the germline V gene are LGHDT and YNNKEL (reference sequence). V lost 1 base, J lost 2 bases, and 10 bases lay in between. The CDR3 region is CASSQGLSHTDTQYF. In nucleotides, the CDR3 is TGTGCCAGCAGCCAAGGGCTAAGCCACACAGATACGCAGTATTTT.